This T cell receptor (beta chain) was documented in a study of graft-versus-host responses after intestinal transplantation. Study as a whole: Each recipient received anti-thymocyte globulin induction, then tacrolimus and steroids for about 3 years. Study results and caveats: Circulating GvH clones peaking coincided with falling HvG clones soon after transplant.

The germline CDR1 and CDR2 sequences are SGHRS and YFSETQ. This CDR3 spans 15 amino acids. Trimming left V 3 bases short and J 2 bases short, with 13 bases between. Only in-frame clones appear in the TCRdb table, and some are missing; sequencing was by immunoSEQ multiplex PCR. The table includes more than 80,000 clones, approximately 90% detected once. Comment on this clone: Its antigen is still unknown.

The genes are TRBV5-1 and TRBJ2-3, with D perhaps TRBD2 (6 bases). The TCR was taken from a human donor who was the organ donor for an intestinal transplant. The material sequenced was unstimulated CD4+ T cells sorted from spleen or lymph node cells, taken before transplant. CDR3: CASSYGSGITDTQYF. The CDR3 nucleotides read TGCGCCAGCAGCTACGGGAGCGGAATCACAGATACGCAGTATTTT.